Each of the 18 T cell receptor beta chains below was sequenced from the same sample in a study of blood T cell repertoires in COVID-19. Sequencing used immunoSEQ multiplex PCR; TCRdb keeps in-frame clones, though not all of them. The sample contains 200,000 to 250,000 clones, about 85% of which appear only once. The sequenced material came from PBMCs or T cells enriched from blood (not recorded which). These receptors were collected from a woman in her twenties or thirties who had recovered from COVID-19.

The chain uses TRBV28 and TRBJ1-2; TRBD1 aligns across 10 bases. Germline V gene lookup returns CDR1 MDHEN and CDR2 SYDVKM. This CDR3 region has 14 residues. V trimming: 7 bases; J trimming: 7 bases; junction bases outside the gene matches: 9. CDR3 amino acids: CASKIIGTGVGYTF. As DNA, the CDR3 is TGTGCCAGCAAAATAATCGGGACAGGGGTTGGCTACACCTTC.

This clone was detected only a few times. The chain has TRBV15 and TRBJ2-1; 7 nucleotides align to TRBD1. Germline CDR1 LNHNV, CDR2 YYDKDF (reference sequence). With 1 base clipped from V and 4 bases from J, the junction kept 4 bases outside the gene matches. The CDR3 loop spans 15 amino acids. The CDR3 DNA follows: TGTGCCACCAGCAGAGGAGAGGGACAGTACAATGAGCAGTTCTTC. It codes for CATSRGEGQYNEQFF.

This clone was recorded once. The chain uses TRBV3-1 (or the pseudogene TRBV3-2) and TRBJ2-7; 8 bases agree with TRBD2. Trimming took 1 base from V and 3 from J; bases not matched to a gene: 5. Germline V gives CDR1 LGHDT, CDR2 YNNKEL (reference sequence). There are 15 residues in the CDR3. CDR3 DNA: TGTGCCAGCAGCCAAGGTAGCGGGGAGCACTACGAGCAGTACTTC. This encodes CASSQGSGEHYEQYF.

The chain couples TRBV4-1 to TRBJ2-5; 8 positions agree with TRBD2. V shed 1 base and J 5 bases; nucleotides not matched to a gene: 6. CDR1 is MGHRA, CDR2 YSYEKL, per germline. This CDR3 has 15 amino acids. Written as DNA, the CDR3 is TGCGCCAGCAGCCAAGTTCGGTCTAGCGGGGAGACCCAGTACTTC. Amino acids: CASSQVRSSGETQYF.

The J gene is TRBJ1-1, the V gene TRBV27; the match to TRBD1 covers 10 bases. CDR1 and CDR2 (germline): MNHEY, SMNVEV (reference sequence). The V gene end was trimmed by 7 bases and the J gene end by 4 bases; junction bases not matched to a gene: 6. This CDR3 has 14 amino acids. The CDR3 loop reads CASTTGQGSTEAFF. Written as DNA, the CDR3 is TGTGCCAGCACCACGGGACAGGGGAGCACTGAAGCTTTCTTT.

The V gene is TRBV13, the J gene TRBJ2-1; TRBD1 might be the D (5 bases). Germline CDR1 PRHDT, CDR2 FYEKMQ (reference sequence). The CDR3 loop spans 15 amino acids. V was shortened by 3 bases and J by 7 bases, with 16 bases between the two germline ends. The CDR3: CASSFEARSGNEQFF. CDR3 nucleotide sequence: TGTGCCAGCAGCTTTGAGGCCAGGTCAGGGAATGAGCAGTTCTTC.

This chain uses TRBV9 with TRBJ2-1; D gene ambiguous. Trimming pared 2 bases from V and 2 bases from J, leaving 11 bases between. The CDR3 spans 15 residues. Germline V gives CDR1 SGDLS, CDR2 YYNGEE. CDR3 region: CASSVYPEAYNEQFF. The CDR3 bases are TGTGCCAGCAGCGTCTACCCAGAGGCCTACAATGAGCAGTTCTTC. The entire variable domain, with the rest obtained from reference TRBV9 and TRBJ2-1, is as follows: DSGVTQTPKHLITATGQRVTLRCSPRSGDLSVYWYQQSLDQGLQFLIQYYNGEERAKGNILERFSAQQFPDLHSELNLSSLELGDSALYFCASSVYPEAYNEQFFGPGTRLTVL.

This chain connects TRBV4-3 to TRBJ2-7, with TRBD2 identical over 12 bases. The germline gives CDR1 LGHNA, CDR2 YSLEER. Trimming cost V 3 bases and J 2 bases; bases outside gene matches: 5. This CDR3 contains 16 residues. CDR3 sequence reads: CASSQGTSGFTYEQYF. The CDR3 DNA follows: TGCGCCAGCAGCCAGGGGACTAGCGGGTTTACCTACGAGCAGTACTTC.

CDR3 protein: CASSPNRVNSYEQYF. CDR3 coding DNA: TGTGCCAGCAGTCCAAATCGGGTCAACTCCTACGAGCAGTACTTC. The rearrangement joins TRBV2 to TRBJ2-7; D is unresolved. V was clipped by 5 bases and J by 0 bases, with 14 bases between them. Germline assignment: CDR1 SNHLY and CDR2 FYNNEI. This CDR3 region has 15 residues. Filled out from reference TRBV2 and TRBJ2-7, the complete variable domain reads EPEVTQTPSHQVTQMGQEVILRCVPISNHLYFYWYRQILGQKVEFLVSFYNNEISEKSEIFDDQFSVERPDGSNFTLKIRSTKLEDSAMYFCASSPNRVNSYEQYFGPGTRLTVT.

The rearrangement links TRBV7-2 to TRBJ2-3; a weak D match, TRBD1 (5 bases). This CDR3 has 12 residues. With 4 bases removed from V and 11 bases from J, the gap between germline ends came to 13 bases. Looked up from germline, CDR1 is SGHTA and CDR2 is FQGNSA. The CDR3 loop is CASSYDSERQYF. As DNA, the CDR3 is TGTGCCAGCAGCTATGACAGCGAAAGGCAGTATTTT.

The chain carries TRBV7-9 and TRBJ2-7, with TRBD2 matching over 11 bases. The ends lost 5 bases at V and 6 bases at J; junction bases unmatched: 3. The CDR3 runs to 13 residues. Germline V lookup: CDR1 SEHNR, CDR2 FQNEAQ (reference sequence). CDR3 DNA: TGTGCCAGCAGCCTCGGGACTAGCGGCGAGCAGTACTTC. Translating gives CASSLGTSGEQYF.

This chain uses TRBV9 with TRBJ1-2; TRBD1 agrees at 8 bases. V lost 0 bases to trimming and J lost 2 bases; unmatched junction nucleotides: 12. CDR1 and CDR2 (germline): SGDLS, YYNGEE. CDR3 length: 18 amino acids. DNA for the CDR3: TGTGCCAGCAGCGTAGCCCCTTATGGACAGGGAGGCAACTATGGCTACACCTTC. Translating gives CASSVAPYGQGGNYGYTF.

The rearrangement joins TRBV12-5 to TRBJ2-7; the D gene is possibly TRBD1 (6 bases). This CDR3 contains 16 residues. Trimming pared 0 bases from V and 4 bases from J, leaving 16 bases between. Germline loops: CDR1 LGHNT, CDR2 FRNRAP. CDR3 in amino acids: CASGLVLGDKSYEQYF. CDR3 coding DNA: TGTGCTAGTGGTTTGGTACTGGGGGACAAATCGTACGAGCAGTACTTC.

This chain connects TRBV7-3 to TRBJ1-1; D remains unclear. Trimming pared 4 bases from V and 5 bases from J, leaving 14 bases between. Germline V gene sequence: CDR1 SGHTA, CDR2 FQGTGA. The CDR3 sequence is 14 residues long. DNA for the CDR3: TGTGCCAGCAGCTCAACATTCTCTTCTACTGAAGCTTTCTTT. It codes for CASSSTFSSTEAFF.

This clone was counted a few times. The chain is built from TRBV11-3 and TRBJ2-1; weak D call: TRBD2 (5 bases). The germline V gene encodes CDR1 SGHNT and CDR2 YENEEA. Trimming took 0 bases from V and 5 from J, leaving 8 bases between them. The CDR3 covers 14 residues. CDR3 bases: TGTGCCAGCAGCTTAGATCGGGGAAACAATGAGCAGTTCTTC. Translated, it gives CASSLDRGNNEQFF.

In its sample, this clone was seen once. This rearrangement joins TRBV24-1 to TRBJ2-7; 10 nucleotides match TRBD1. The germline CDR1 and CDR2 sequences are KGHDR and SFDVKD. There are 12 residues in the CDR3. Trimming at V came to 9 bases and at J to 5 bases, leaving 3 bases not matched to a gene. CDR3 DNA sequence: TGTGCCACCGGGACAGGGGTCCACGAGCAGTACTTC. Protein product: CATGTGVHEQYF.

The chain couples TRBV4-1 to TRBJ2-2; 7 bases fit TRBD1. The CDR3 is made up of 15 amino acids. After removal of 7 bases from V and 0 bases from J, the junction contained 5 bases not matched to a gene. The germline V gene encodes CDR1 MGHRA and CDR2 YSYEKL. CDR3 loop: CASTGTATNTGELFF. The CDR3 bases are TGCGCCAGCACCGGGACAGCTACGAACACCGGGGAGCTGTTTTTT.

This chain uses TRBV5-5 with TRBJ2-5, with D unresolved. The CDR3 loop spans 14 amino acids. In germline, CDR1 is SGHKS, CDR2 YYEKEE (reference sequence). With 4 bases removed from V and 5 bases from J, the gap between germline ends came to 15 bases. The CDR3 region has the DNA TGTGCCAGCAGCCTTGACCTTCGGGTGGAGACCCAGTACTTC. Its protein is CASSLDLRVETQYF.